This TCR beta chain was sequenced in a study of PD-1 blockade in classical Hodgkin lymphoma. Overall study results and limits: By C4D1 there was a significant rise in CD4+ TCR diversity but not in CD8+ TCR diversity.

Libraries were prepared by immunoSEQ multiplex PCR; TCRdb keeps only in-frame clonotypes and omits some of them. The sample shows approximately 84,000 clones, 75% to 90% of them seen only once. Every patient had relapsed following autologous stem cell transplantation, and cohorts differed in brentuximab vedotin exposure. CDR1 is GTSNPN, CDR2 SVGIG, per germline (reference sequence). This CDR3 is 16 amino acids long. The V gene end was trimmed by 3 bases and the J gene end by 1 base; junction bases not matched to a gene: 9. This clone appeared a single time. The antigen is not known. The gene calls are TRBV30 and TRBJ2-1, with 7 nucleotides matching TRBD2. The sample in question was peripheral blood mononuclear cells (PBMCs), obtained at baseline. The sequence derives from a human donor with classical Hodgkin lymphoma. The CDR3 DNA reads as TGTGCCTGGAGGGAAATAGCGGGTCGATCCTACAATGAGCAGTTCTTC. Translating gives CAWREIAGRSYNEQFF. The whole variable domain, filled in from reference TRBV30 and TRBJ2-1, reads SQTIHQWPATLVQPVGSPLSLECTVEGTSNPNLYWYRQAAGRGLQLLFYSVGIGQISSEVPQNLSASRPQDRQFILSSKKLLLSDSGFYLCAWREIAGRSYNEQFFGPGTRLTVL.